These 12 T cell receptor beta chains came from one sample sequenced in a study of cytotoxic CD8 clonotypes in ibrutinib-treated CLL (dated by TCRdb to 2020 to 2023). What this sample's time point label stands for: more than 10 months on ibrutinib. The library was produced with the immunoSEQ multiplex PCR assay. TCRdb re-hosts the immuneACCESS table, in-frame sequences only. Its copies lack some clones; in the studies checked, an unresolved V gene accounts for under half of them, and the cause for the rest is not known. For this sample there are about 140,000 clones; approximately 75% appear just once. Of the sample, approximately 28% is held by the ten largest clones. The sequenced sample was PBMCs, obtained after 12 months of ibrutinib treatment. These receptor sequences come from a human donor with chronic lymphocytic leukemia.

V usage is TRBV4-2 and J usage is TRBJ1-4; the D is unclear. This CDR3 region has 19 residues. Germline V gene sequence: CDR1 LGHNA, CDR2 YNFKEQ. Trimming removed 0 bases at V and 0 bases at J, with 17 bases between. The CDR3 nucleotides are TGTGCCAGCAGCCAAGATCTGTTTCGGGAACTCTCAACTAATGAAAAACTGTTTTTT. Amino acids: CASSQDLFRELSTNEKLFF.

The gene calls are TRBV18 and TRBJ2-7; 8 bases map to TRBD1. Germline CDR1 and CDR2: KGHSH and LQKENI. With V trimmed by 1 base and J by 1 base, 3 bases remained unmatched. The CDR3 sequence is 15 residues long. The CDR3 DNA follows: TGTGCCAGCTCACCACTCGACAGGGGATCCTACGAGCAGTACTTC. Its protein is CASSPLDRGSYEQYF.

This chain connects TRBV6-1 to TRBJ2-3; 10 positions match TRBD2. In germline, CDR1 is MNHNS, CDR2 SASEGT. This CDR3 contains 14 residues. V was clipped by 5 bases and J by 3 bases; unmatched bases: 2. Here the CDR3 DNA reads TGTGCCAGCAGTCGGGGACTAGCGACAGATACGCAGTATTTT. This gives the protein CASSRGLATDTQYF.

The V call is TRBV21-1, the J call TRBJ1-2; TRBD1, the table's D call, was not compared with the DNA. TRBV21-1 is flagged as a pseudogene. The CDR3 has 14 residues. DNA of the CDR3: TGTGCCAGCAGCAAAGACAGGGCTTACGTTGGCTACACCTTC. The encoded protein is CASSKDRAYVGYTF.

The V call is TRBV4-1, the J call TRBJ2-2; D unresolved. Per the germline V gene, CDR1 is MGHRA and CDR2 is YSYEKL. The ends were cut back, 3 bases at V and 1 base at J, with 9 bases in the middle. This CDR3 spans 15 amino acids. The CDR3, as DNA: TGCGCCAGCAGCCACATAGACGGGAACACCGGGGAGCTGTTTTTT. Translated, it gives CASSHIDGNTGELFF.

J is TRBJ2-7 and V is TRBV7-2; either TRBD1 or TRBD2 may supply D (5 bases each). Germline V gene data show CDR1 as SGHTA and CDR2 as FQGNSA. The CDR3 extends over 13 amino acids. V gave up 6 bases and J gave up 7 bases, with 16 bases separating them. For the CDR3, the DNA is TGTGCCAGCAGTTGGGGGAGCCCTACAGAGCAGTACTTC. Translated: CASSWGSPTEQYF.

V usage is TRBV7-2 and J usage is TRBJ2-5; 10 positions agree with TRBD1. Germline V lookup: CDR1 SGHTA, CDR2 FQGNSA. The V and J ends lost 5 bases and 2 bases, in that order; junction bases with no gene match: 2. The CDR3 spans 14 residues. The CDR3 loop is CASSQDRGQETQYF. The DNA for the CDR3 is TGTGCCAGCAGCCAGGACAGGGGGCAAGAGACCCAGTACTTC.

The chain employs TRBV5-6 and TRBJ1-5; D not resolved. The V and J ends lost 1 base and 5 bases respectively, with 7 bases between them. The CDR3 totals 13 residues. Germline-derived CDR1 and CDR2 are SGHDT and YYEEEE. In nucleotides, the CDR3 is TGTGCCAGCAGCTTGATCGGAGATCAGCCCCAGCATTTT. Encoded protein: CASSLIGDQPQHF.

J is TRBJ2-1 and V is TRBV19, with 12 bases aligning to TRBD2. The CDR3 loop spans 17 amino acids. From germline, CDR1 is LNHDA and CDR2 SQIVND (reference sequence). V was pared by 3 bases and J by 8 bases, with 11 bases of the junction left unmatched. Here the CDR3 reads CASSIFGLAGRGYEQFF. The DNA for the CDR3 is TGTGCCAGTAGTATTTTTGGACTAGCGGGGCGGGGGTATGAGCAGTTCTTC.

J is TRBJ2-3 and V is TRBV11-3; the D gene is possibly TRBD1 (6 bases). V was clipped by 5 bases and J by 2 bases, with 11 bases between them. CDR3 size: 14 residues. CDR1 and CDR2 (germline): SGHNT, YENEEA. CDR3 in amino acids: CASSRQEYTDTQYF. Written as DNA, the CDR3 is TGTGCCAGCAGCCGACAGGAATACACAGATACGCAGTATTTT.

The CDR3 here is CAWSVGGQGVRSNQPQHF. CDR3 in DNA: TGTGCCTGGAGTGTAGGCGGTCAGGGGGTAAGGAGCAATCAGCCCCAGCATTTT. The J gene is TRBJ1-5, the V gene TRBV30; 7 nucleotides match TRBD1. The CDR3 runs to 18 residues. The germline V gene encodes CDR1 GTSNPN and CDR2 SVGIG (reference sequence). J lost 1 base, V lost 0 bases, and 12 bases had no gene match.

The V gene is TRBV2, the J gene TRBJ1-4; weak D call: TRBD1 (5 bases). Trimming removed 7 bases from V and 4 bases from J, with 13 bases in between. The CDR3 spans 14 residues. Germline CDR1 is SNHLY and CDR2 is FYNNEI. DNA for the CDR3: TGTGCCAGCAAATCAGGGATAATTAATGAAAAACTGTTTTTT. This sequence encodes CASKSGIINEKLFF.